This entry describes one T cell receptor (beta chain). As yet, its antigen is unknown. The sample originates from a study of shared clonotypes between healthy human individuals. Across the study: Samples came from two female and a few male donors aged 18 to 49.

Sequencing was performed with immunoSEQ multiplex PCR; in TCRdb, only in-frame clones are kept and a portion is missing. The table records 2 million to 2.5 million clones, almost 96% of them present only once. CDR1 is MNHNS and CDR2 is SASEGT in the germline V gene. The CDR3 covers 16 residues. The V gene lost 0 bases and the J gene lost 2 bases, with 11 bases spanning the gap. Broader study findings: Donors were few, which limited the genetic and exposure-history diversity represented.

The chain uses TRBV6-1 and TRBJ1-5; D is unclear. The receptor was isolated from a man aged 18-30 years in good health. Sequences were obtained from naive CD4+ T cells sorted from blood. Documented subset: CD45RA+ positively selected. CDR3 loop: CASSEASGNGNQPQHF. DNA of the CDR3: TGTGCCAGCAGTGAAGCGAGTGGGAACGGCAATCAGCCCCAGCATTTT.